Described below is a single TCR beta chain sequence and its context. The sample comes from a study of blood T cell repertoires in COVID-19. In germline, CDR1 is LNHDA, CDR2 SQIVND (reference sequence). Trimming cost V 8 bases and J 1 base, with 14 bases left between them. This CDR3 region has 14 residues. Libraries were prepared by immunoSEQ multiplex PCR; TCRdb keeps only in-frame clonotypes and omits some of them. Of approximately 140,000 clones in the sample, approximately 85% were seen once. Participants were aged about 18 to 95 years, lived in 24 US areas, and enrolled virtually. Participant-reported clinical history was the basis for cohort assignment.

The clonotype comes from a woman between 50 and 59 years old with acute COVID-19. Sequencing was performed on PBMCs or T cells enriched from blood (not recorded which). The rearrangement joins TRBV19 to TRBJ1-2; a possible D gene is TRBD1 (6 bases). The CDR3 protein is CASRGLDSNYGYTF. The CDR3 DNA sequence: TGTGCCAGTCGCGGATTGGACAGTAACTATGGCTACACCTTC.